Below, one TCR beta chain is given with its context. The CDR3 is 11 amino acids. V lost 8 bases, J lost 6 bases, and 7 bases lay in between. This specimen belongs to a study of blood T cell repertoires in COVID-19. Some clones are missing from TCRdb's copy, which holds only in-frame ones; the method was immunoSEQ multiplex PCR. The sample carries around 200,000 clones, more than 85% recorded once. Sequencing was carried out using peripheral blood. The sequence came from a man aged 30-40 years with acute or convalescent COVID-19. The chain employs TRBV12-3 or TRBV12-4 and TRBJ2-2; D gene ambiguous. DNA for the CDR3: TGTGCCAGCGCCCGGGCCGGGGAGCTGTTTTTT. Translated: CASARAGELFF.